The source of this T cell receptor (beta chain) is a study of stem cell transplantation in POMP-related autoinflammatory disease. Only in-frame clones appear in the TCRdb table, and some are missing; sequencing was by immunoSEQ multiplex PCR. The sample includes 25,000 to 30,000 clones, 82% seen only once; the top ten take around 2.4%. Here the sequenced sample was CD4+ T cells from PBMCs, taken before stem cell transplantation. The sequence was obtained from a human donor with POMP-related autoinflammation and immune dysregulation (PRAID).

DNA for the CDR3: TGTGCCAGCAGTTACTCTGGCCGCACAGATACGCAGTATTTT. Its translation is CASSYSGRTDTQYF. V is TRBV6-5 and J is TRBJ2-3; no definite D call. This CDR3 region has 14 residues. Trimming shortened V by 0 bases and J by 1 base, and 5 bases separated the two germline ends. Germline V gene lookup returns CDR1 MNHEY and CDR2 SVGAGI.